This TCR beta chain was captured in a study of beta chain features in type 1 diabetes. Study-level findings and limits: Compared with healthy donors, patients appeared to share more similar naive, central memory and regulatory TCRB repertoires. PCR could preferentially amplify shorter templates, alike in patients and controls. Type 1 diabetes patients had moderately but significantly shorter TCRB CDR3s in all four CD4+ subsets.

This clone was seen a handful of times. No antigen is known for it. The entirety of the isolated RNA underwent reverse transcription, so expressed TCRB transcripts were sequenced. Repertoires were generated with immunoSEQ multiplex PCR, while TCRdb's copy carries only in-frame clones and drops some. The sample lists around 650,000 clones; about an eighth were seen once. J gave up 3 bases and V 6 bases, and 4 bases lay outside the gene matches. This CDR3 region has 14 residues. Germline V gene data show CDR1 as MGHDK and CDR2 as SYGVNS. Sample: naive CD4+ T cells from blood. The source of this sequence is a man aged 25 to 40 with type 1 diabetes. The chain links TRBV25-1 to TRBJ1-2; 10 nucleotides agree with TRBD1. The CDR3 nucleotides read TGTGCCAGCAGGGGGGACAGGGGCGACTATGGCTACACCTTC. It encodes CASRGDRGDYGYTF.